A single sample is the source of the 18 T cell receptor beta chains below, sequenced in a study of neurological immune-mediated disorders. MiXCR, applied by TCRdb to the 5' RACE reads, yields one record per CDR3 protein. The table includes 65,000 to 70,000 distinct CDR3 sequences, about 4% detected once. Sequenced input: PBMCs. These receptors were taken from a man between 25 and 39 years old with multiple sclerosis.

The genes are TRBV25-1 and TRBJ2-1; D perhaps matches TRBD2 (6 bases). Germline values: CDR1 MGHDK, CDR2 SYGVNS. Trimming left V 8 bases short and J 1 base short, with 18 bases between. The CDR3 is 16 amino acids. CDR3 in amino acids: CASGRLGGLSYNEQFF. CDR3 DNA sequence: TGTGCCAGCGGGAGGTTGGGGGGTCTTTCCTACAATGAGCAGTTCTTC.

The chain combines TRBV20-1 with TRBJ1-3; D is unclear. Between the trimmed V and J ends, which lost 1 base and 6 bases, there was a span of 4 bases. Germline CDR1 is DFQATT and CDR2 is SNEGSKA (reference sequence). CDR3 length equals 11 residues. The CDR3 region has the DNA TGCAGTGCTAGAGGAGTAAACACCATATATTTT. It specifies CSARGVNTIYF.

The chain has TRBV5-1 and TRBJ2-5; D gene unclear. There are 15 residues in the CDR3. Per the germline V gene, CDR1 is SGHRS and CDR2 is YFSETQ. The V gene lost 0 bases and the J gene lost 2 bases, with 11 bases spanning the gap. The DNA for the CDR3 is TGCGCCAGCAGCTTGGCTTCCTGGGATCAAGAGACCCAGTACTTC. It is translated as CASSLASWDQETQYF. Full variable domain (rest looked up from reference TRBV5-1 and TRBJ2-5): KAGVTQTPRYLIKTRGQQVTLSCSPISGHRSVSWYQQTPGQGLQFLFEYFSETQRNKGNFPGRFSGRQFSNSRSEMNVSTLELGDSALYLCASSLASWDQETQYFGPGTRLLVL.

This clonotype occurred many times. The CDR3 DNA sequence: TGCGCCAGCAGCCGCCGGACTAGCGGGGTCGAAGAGACCCAGTACTTC. Translation gives CASSRRTSGVEETQYF. The chain uses TRBV4-1 and TRBJ2-5, with 12 bases aligning to TRBD2. CDR1 and CDR2 from the germline V gene are MGHRA and YSYEKL. The CDR3 has 16 residues. J was trimmed by 3 bases and V by 4 bases; bases with no gene match: 6.

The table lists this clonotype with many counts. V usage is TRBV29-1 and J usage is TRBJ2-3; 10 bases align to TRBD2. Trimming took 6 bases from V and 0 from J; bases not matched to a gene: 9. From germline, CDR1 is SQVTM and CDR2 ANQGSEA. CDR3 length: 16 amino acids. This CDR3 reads CSVSNLAGVSTDTQYF. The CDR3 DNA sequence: TGCAGCGTATCAAACCTAGCGGGGGTGAGCACAGATACGCAGTATTTT.

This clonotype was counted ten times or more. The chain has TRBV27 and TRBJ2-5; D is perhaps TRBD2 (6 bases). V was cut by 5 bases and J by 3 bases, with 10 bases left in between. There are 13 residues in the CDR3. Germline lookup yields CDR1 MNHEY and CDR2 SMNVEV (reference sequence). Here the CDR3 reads CASSPRLEETQYF. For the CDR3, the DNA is TGTGCCAGCAGTCCCAGACTAGAAGAGACCCAGTACTTC.

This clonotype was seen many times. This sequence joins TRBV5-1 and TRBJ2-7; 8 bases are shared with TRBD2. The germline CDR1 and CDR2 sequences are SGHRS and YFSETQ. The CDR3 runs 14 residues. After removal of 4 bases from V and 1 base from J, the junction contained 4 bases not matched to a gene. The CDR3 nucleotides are TGCGCCAGCAGCCTTAGCGGGGATTCCTACGAGCAGTACTTC. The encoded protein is CASSLSGDSYEQYF.

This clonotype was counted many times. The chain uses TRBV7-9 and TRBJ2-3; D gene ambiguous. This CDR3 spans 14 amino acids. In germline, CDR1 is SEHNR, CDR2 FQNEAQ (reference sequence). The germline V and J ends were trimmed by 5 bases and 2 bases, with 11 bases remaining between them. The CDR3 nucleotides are TGTGCCAGCAGCGACACGAGCGACACAGATACGCAGTATTTT. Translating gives CASSDTSDTDTQYF.

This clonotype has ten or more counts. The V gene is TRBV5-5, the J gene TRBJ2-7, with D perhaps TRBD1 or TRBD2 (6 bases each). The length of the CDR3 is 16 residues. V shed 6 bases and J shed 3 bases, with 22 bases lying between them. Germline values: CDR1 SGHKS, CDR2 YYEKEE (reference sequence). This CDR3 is CASNPDGGPLYYEQYF. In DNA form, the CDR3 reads TGTGCCAGCAACCCCGACGGGGGCCCATTGTACTACGAGCAGTACTTC. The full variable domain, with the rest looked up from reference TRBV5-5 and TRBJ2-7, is DAGVTQSPTHLIKTRGQQVTLRCSPISGHKSVSWYQQVLGQGPQFIFQYYEKEERGRGNFPDRFSARQFPNYSSELNVNALLLGDSALYLCASNPDGGPLYYEQYFGPGTRLTVT.

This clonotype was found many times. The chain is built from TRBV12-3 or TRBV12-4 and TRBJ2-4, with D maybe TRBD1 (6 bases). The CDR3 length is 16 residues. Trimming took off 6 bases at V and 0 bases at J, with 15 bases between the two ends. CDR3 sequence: CASSVTGFLAKNIQYF. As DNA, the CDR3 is TGTGCCAGCAGCGTTACAGGGTTCCTAGCCAAAAACATTCAGTACTTC.

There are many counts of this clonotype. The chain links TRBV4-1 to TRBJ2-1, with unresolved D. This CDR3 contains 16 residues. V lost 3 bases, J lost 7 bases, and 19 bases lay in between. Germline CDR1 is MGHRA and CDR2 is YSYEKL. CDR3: CASSHFEGRAGNEQFF. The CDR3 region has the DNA TGCGCCAGCAGCCACTTTGAAGGTCGGGCTGGGAATGAGCAGTTCTTC.

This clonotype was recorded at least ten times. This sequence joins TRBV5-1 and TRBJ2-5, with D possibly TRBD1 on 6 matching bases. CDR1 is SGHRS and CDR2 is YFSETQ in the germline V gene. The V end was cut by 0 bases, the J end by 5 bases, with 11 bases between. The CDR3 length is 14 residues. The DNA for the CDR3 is TGCGCCAGCAGCTTGGGGGCAGGGGTCGAGACCCAGTACTTC. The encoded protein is CASSLGAGVETQYF. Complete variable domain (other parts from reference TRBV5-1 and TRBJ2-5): KAGVTQTPRYLIKTRGQQVTLSCSPISGHRSVSWYQQTPGQGLQFLFEYFSETQRNKGNFPGRFSGRQFSNSRSEMNVSTLELGDSALYLCASSLGAGVETQYFGPGTRLLVL.

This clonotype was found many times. CDR3 in DNA: TGCAGTGCCTTGGACCGAGGAGTGGATGGCTACACCTTC. It specifies CSALDRGVDGYTF. V is TRBV20-1 and J is TRBJ1-2, with unresolved D. Germline CDR1 reads DFQATT; CDR2 reads SNEGSKA (reference sequence). Trimming pared 6 bases from V and 6 bases from J, leaving 17 bases between. There are 13 residues in the CDR3.

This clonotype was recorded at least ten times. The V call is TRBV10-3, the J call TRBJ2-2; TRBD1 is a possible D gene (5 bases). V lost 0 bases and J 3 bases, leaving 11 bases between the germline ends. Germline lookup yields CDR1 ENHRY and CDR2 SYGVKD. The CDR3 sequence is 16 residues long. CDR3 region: CAISESRQTYTGELFF. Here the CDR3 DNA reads TGTGCCATCAGTGAGTCGAGACAGACCTACACCGGGGAGCTGTTTTTT.

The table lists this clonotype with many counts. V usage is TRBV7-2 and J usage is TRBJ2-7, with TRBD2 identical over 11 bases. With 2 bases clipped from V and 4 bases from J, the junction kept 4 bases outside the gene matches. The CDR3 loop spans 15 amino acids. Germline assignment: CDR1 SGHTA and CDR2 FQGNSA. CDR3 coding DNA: TGTGCCAGCAGCTTAAAGGGACTAGCGGATTACGAGCAGTACTTC. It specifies CASSLKGLADYEQYF.

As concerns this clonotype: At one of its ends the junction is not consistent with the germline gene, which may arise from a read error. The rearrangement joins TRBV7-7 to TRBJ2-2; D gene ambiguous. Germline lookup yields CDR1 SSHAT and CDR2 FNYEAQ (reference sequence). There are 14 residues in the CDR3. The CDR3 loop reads CASTPTTNTGELFF. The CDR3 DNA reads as TGTGCTAGCACCCCAACAACGAACACCGGGGAGCTGTTTTTT.

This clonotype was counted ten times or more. As DNA, the CDR3 is TGTGCCAGCAGTTATTATGGTGAGCAGTTCTTC. Residues: CASSYYGEQFF. The chain is built from TRBV6-2 or TRBV6-3 and TRBJ2-1, with no clear D. The CDR3 has 11 amino acids. Germline loops: CDR1 MNHEY, CDR2 SVGEGT. Deletions cut 3 bases from V and 9 bases from J, with 6 bases between.

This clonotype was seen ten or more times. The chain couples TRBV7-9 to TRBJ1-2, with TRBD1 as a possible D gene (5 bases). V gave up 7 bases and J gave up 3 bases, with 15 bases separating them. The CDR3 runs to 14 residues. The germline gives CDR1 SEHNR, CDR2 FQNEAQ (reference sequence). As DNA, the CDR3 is TGTGCCAGCACCGGAGATTGGGACCACTATGGCTACACCTTC. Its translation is CASTGDWDHYGYTF.